The rows below give T cell receptor beta chains drawn from one sample of a study of long-term antiretroviral therapy in people with HIV. Data came from immunoSEQ multiplex PCR; TCRdb stores just in-frame clones and leaves some out. This table has about 32,000 clones, around 94% appearing once. Sequenced material: unsorted PBMCs, taken 4.1 years after starting antiretroviral therapy. The receptors derive from a woman between 50 and 59 years old with HIV. Each CDR3 is given with its conserved first and last residue. D genes are given only for firm matches. The size entry is marked missing in some rows and otherwise reads once, few, many or a size class.

clone_size	v_call	d_call	j_call	cdr3_nt	cdr3_aa
.	TRBV4-3	TRBD2	TRBJ2-3	TGCGCCAGCAGCCCCCAAGGACTAGCGGGCACAGATACGCAGTATTTT	CASSPQGLAGTDTQYF
.	TRBV7-9	.	TRBJ2-3	TGTGCCAGCAGCTTCGGCAAACCTCCAGGCACAGATACGCAGTATTTT	CASSFGKPPGTDTQYF
.	TRBV11-2	TRBD1	TRBJ2-7	TGTGCCAGCAGCGTTGACAGGGTACGCTACGAGCAGTACTTC	CASSVDRVRYEQYF
.	TRBV6-1	.	TRBJ1-3	TGTGCCAGCAGTGACACAGGTGTGACTGGAAACACCATATATTTT	CASSDTGVTGNTIYF
once	TRBV6-6	.	TRBJ2-5	TGTGCCAGCAGGAGGGACTTTCAAGAGACCCAGTACTTC	CASRRDFQETQYF
.	TRBV11-3	.	TRBJ1-1	TGTGCCAGCAGCTCCCCGGGGGATAGGGCTTGGGGCATGAACACTGAAGCTTTCTTT	CASSSPGDRAWGMNTEAFF
once	TRBV7-8	TRBD2	TRBJ2-5	TGTGCCAGCAGCTTCCCCAAGAGTAGCGGGGTTTCACGAGAGACCCAGTACTTC	CASSFPKSSGVSRETQYF
.	TRBV12-5	.	TRBJ1-4	TGTGCTAGTGGTTTGAACGCGGGGCAAAATAATGAAAAACTGTTTTTT	CASGLNAGQNNEKLFF
.	TRBV5-4	.	TRBJ2-3	TGTGCCAGCAGCTTGGTAGGCTGGGATACGCAGTATTTT	CASSLVGWDTQYF
.	TRBV4-3	TRBD2	TRBJ2-1	TGCGCCAGCAGCCAAGACGTAACGGGGGGACCAATCAATGAGCAGTTCTTC	CASSQDVTGGPINEQFF
once	TRBV5-6	.	TRBJ1-1	TGTGCCAGCAACGTGAGGGGCGGCGCTGAAGCTTTCTTT	CASNVRGGAEAFF
.	TRBV10-2	TRBD1	TRBJ2-1	TGCGCCAGCAGGGGGGACAGGGGCTCCTACAATGAGCAGTTCTTC	CASRGDRGSYNEQFF
few	TRBV5-5	.	TRBJ1-6	TGTGCCAGCAGCTTTGTTCTAGGGAGTGTATCACCCCTCCACTTT	CASSFVLGSVSPLHF
.	TRBV15	TRBD2	TRBJ2-3	TGTGCCACCAGCAGAGATGTGGGACTAGCGGGGGGCCTGGATACGCAGTATTTT	CATSRDVGLAGGLDTQYF
.	TRBV6-1	TRBD1	TRBJ1-5	TGTGCCAGCAGTGATAACGAGGGGGCCGACCCCAATCAGCCCCAGCATTTT	CASSDNEGADPNQPQHF
once	TRBV29-1	.	TRBJ1-1	TGCAGCGCTGTGAGCACTGAAGCTTTCTTT	CSAVSTEAFF
.	TRBV4-1	TRBD1	TRBJ1-1	TGCGCCAGCAGCCTTACCCCTTCGACAGGGAGTGCCACTGAAGCTTTCTTT	CASSLTPSTGSATEAFF
.	TRBV7-6	.	TRBJ1-2	TGTGCCAGCAGCTTAGGCACGGACGCTAACTATGGCTACACCTTC	CASSLGTDANYGYTF
.	TRBV2	.	TRBJ1-1	TGTGCCAGCAGTCCCGAGCGGGGCACTGAAGCTTTCTTT	CASSPERGTEAFF
.	TRBV14	.	TRBJ1-2	TGTGCCAGCAGCTCGACACTAAACTATGGCTACACCTTC	CASSSTLNYGYTF
.	TRBV27	TRBD1	TRBJ1-2	TGTGCCAGCAGCCGGTTCAGGGGGGGCTTTAACTATGGCTACACCTTC	CASSRFRGGFNYGYTF
.	TRBV18	.	TRBJ1-4	TGTGCCAGCTCACCCGAATCAACTAATGAAAAACTGTTTTTT	CASSPESTNEKLFF
.	TRBV25-1	TRBD1	TRBJ2-7	TGTGCCAGCAGTGAACCAGGGACCGGGACAGGGGGCAAGGAGCAGTACTTC	CASSEPGTGTGGKEQYF
.	TRBV7-3	TRBD2	TRBJ2-3	TGTGCCAGCAGCTTAATGGTAGCGGGGGCAGATACGCAGTATTTT	CASSLMVAGADTQYF
once	TRBV9	.	TRBJ2-5	TGTGCCAGCAGTCGTGGAGGAGGGACCGAAGAGACCCAGTACTTC	CASSRGGGTEETQYF
.	TRBV9	TRBD1	TRBJ1-3	TGTGCCAGCAGCGTAGAGGTTTCGGTGGACAGGAGAGGCTCTGGAAACACCATATATTTT	CASSVEVSVDRRGSGNTIYF
.	TRBV27	.	TRBJ1-2	TGTGCCAGCAGTTCGGGTGGTAACTATGGCTACACCTTC	CASSSGGNYGYTF
.	TRBV20-1	.	TRBJ2-2	TGCAGTGCAAAAAAGGCCGGGGAGCTGTTTTTT	CSAKKAGELFF
.	TRBV20-1	.	TRBJ1-1	TGCAGTGCCCCGAACACTGAAGCTTTCTTT	CSAPNTEAFF
.	TRBV11-3	.	TRBJ2-2	TGTGCCAGCAGCTTCCCCATCGGGAGGCAGGGGCACACCGGGGAGCTGTTTTTT	CASSFPIGRQGHTGELFF
.	TRBV5-1	TRBD2	TRBJ2-7	TGCGCCAGCAGCTCCGGGACTAGCGGGAGCCCCTACGAGCAGTACTTC	CASSSGTSGSPYEQYF
.	TRBV27	.	TRBJ1-5	TGTGCCAGCAGTCGACTAAATCAGCCCCAGCATTTT	CASSRLNQPQHF
.	TRBV2	.	TRBJ1-2	TGTGCCAGCAGTGCAGGGGACTATGGCTACACCTTC	CASSAGDYGYTF
.	TRBV30	.	TRBJ1-5	TGTGCCTGGAGTGGGGGGTGGATAAGCAATCAGCCCCAGCATTTT	CAWSGGWISNQPQHF
.	TRBV5-1	.	TRBJ2-4	TGCGCCAGCAGCTTGGAAGAAAACATTCAGTACTTC	CASSLEENIQYF